This TCR beta chain was sequenced in a study of response to subunit inactivated influenza vaccine. The CDR3 is made up of 13 amino acids. The V gene end was trimmed by 6 bases and the J gene end by 5 bases; junction bases not matched to a gene: 6. General study results and limits: Seasonal influenza vaccination, on each occasion, was suggested by the authors to recruit few new T cells.

TCRdb re-derived calls from the RT-PCR reads in MiXCR, one entry per CDR3 protein. This table has hundreds of thousands of distinct CDR3 sequences, about 15% appearing once. A few counts support this clonotype. What it recognizes is unknown. The chain couples TRBV12-3 or TRBV12-4 to TRBJ2-7, with 8 bases matching TRBD1. This TCR derives from a man aged 50 or older who received an inactivated influenza vaccine. Sample: PBMCs from blood, taken 14 to 15 days before vaccination. DNA for the CDR3: TGTGCCAGCAGGCCGCAACAGGGGGACGAGCAGTACTTC. This gives the protein CASRPQQGDEQYF.